This T cell receptor beta chain was captured by sequencing in a study of low-dose radiotherapy and immunotherapy resistance in tumors. As for the study in general: The 200 mg/m2 dose of intravenous cyclophosphamide was given every two weeks, one day before radiation and immunotherapy. Oral aspirin 300 mg was taken by patients daily for four cycles from cycle 1 day 1.

This CDR3 comprises 15 residues. Trimming at V came to 8 bases and at J to 2 bases, leaving 12 bases not matched to a gene. Germline loops: CDR1 MDHEN, CDR2 SYDVKM. Gene-specific TRAV and TRBV primers were used for first-strand cDNA, covering alpha and beta chains. A constant-region primer paired with the V-primer adapter amplified TCRs over approximately 18 PCR cycles. mRNA, once isolated, was amplified by in vitro transcription. One entry per CDR3 protein results from TCRdb running MiXCR on the reads. The sample lists around 10,000 distinct CDR3 sequences, about half seen once, with approximately 8.8% in the top ten. Treatment of the donors consisted of nivolumab and ipilimumab (plus aspirin, low-dose cyclophosphamide and low-dose radiotherapy).

The V gene is TRBV28, the J gene TRBJ2-7; 7 bases agree with TRBD1. The sequence was collected from a human donor with advanced metastatic prostate, ovarian, gallbladder or colorectal cancer (not recorded which). This table probably holds off-target reads from a library built for another chain. CDR3 sequence (DNA): TGTGCCAGCCGCAGAGCCGGGGACAGACCCTACGAGCAGTACTTC. Translating gives CASRRAGDRPYEQYF.